This T cell receptor beta chain is from a study of breast tumors, draining lymph nodes, adjacent tissues. Study-wide results and caveats: Tumor repertoires ranked between lymph nodes and nontumor tissue in diversity, with V and J gene preferences.

Trimming removed 1 base at V and 3 bases at J, with 8 bases between. In germline, CDR1 is SGHDT, CDR2 YYEEEE. This CDR3 comprises 13 residues. Breast cancer patients provided tissue from their axillary draining lymph nodes. TCRdb independently ran MiXCR on the multiplex PCR reads; one entry per CDR3 protein. Of about 89,000 distinct CDR3 sequences listed, around 28% are singletons. This clonotype was seen ten or more times. As yet, its antigen is unknown. This chain links TRBV5-6 with TRBJ2-7; D call uncertain. The sample taken for sequencing was axillary lymph node tissue. This receptor was identified in a female donor with breast cancer. Some clones in this sample may be carry-over from other donors' samples. The CDR3 sequence: CASSLTTNYEQYF. DNA of the CDR3: TGTGCCAGCAGCTTGACGACAAACTACGAGCAGTACTTC.